A selection of T cell receptor beta chains follows, all from one sample in a study of blood T cells in healthy people across ages. TCRdb redid the calling of the 5' RACE reads with MiXCR, one entry per CDR3 protein. The data show approximately 830,000 distinct CDR3 sequences, with approximately 59% seen just once and 28% held by the top ten. Sequenced input: blood. These TCRs come from a man aged 25 to 40 in good health. The CDR3 runs from the conserved cysteine through the conserved F or W. A D gene is named only where the DNA matches it firmly. Only part of the rows carry a size: once, few, many, or a class if the clone is expanded.

size | D | J | V | CDR3 | DNA
. | . | TRBJ2-1 | TRBV6-1 | CASSWDDNEQFF | TGTGCCAGCAGTTGGGACGACAATGAGCAGTTCTTC
few | . | TRBJ2-5 | TRBV10-3 | CAISDRTGETQYF | TGTGCCATCAGTGACCGTACAGGAGAGACCCAGTACTTC
once | . | TRBJ2-7 | TRBV12-3/TRBV12-4 | CASSLAVFSSYEQYF | TGTGCCAGCAGTTTAGCCGTTTTTAGCTCCTACGAGCAGTACTTC
. | TRBD1 | TRBJ2-7 | TRBV27 | CASSFGDRGSSYEQYF | TGTGCCAGCAGTTTTGGGGACAGGGGGAGCTCCTACGAGCAGTACTTC
. | . | TRBJ1-2 | TRBV30 | CAWTLNYGYTF | TGTGCCTGGACCCTCAACTATGGCTACACCTTC
. | . | TRBJ2-1 | TRBV9 | CASSVGHEQFF | TGTGCCAGCAGCGTAGGCCACGAGCAGTTCTTC
. | . | TRBJ1-4 | TRBV11-2 | CASSSQTGQGRHEKLFF | TGTGCCAGCAGCTCACAAACGGGGCAGGGACGACATGAAAAACTGTTTTTT
. | . | TRBJ2-3 | TRBV7-2 | CASSPAGSDTQYF | TGTGCCAGCAGCCCAGCTGGTTCAGATACGCAGTATTTT
. | . | TRBJ2-5 | TRBV18 | CASSAALQEAQYF | TGTGCCAGCTCAGCGGCCCTCCAAGAGGCCCAGTACTTC
few | . | TRBJ1-5 | TRBV6-6 | CASRRPNQPQHF | TGTGCCAGCAGAAGACCCAATCAGCCCCAGCATTTT
few | . | TRBJ2-5 | TRBV7-2 | CASSLGGEAQETQYF | TGTGCCAGCAGCTTAGGGGGCGAGGCGCAAGAGACCCAGTACTTC
once | . | TRBJ1-3 | TRBV12-3/TRBV12-4 | CASSPERASGNTIYF | TGTGCCAGCAGTCCGGAACGGGCCTCTGGAAACACCATATATTTT
. | . | TRBJ1-2 | TRBV7-6 | CASSLARWGQTSYGYTF | TGTGCCAGCAGCTTAGCTCGGTGGGGGCAGACAAGCTATGGCTACACCTTC
. | . | TRBJ2-3 | TRBV6-1 | CASRGVATDTQYF | TGTGCCAGCAGGGGGGTAGCCACAGATACGCAGTATTTT
. | . | TRBJ2-1 | TRBV7-3 | CASSHGGPYYNEQFF | TGTGCCAGCAGCCACGGCGGACCCTACTACAATGAGCAGTTCTTC
. | TRBD1 | TRBJ2-7 | TRBV7-7 | CASSQDRGDEQYF | TGTGCTAGCAGCCAGGACAGGGGCGACGAGCAGTACTTC
. | . | TRBJ2-3 | TRBV9 | CASSAPAPSTDTQYF | TGTGCCAGCAGCGCCCCGGCACCTAGCACAGATACGCAGTATTTT
. | . | TRBJ2-1 | TRBV20-1 | CSARPQPNEQFF | TGCAGTGCTAGACCACAACCGAATGAGCAGTTCTTC
. | TRBD2 | TRBJ2-5 | TRBV4-2 | CASSPGLAGGPEETQYF | TGTGCCAGCAGCCCGGGACTAGCGGGAGGGCCGGAGGAGACCCAGTACTTC
. | . | TRBJ2-3 | TRBV20-1 | CSARAQNTDTQYF | TGCAGTGCTAGGGCCCAGAACACAGATACGCAGTATTTT
. | TRBD1 | TRBJ2-4 | TRBV14 | CASSQGTGAEYF | TGTGCCAGCAGCCAGGGGACAGGGGCAGAGTACTTC
. | TRBD1 | TRBJ1-5 | TRBV5-1 | CASSPPPGQGNQPQHF | TGCGCCAGCAGCCCGCCCCCGGGACAGGGGAATCAGCCCCAGCATTTT
. | . | TRBJ2-7 | TRBV20-1 | CSAIDDSSYEQYF | TGCAGTGCCATAGACGACAGCTCCTACGAGCAGTACTTC
once | . | TRBJ2-5 | TRBV9 | CASSVQDPWTETQYF | TGTGCCAGCAGCGTTCAGGACCCATGGACAGAGACCCAGTACTTC
. | TRBD1 | TRBJ1-2 | TRBV4-2 | CASSPGDRGYGYTF | TGTGCCAGCAGCCCTGGGGACAGGGGCTATGGCTACACCTTC
once | . | TRBJ2-4 | TRBV5-1 | CASSLGAELGNIQYF | TGCGCCAGCAGCTTGGGGGCAGAATTAGGAAACATTCAGTACTTC
. | . | TRBJ2-1 | TRBV12-3/TRBV12-4 | CASSFRRPEQFF | TGTGCCAGCAGTTTTCGCCGACCTGAGCAGTTCTTC
. | . | TRBJ2-3 | TRBV7-8 | CASSPFVNPVSADTQYF | TGTGCCAGCAGCCCCTTTGTTAATCCCGTCTCTGCTGATACGCAGTATTTT
few | . | TRBJ2-7 | TRBV5-1 | CASSLGLDYEQYF | TGCGCCAGCAGCTTGGGACTAGATTACGAGCAGTACTTC
. | TRBD2 | TRBJ2-1 | TRBV2 | CASRGLAGRGEQFF | TGTGCCAGCCGAGGACTAGCGGGGAGGGGTGAGCAGTTCTTC
. | . | TRBJ2-5 | TRBV6-2/TRBV6-3 | CASSYSATRGETQYF | TGTGCCAGCAGTTACTCGGCTACCCGGGGAGAGACCCAGTACTTC
few | TRBD2 | TRBJ2-5 | TRBV2 | CASRTSRQETQYF | TGTGCCAGCAGGACTAGCAGACAAGAGACCCAGTACTTC
. | TRBD2 | TRBJ2-3 | TRBV11-2 | CASSLDQLAGGYTDTQYF | TGTGCCAGCAGCTTAGATCAGCTAGCGGGGGGATACACAGATACGCAGTATTTT
. | TRBD1 | TRBJ1-2 | TRBV10-3 | CAISVTGVNYGYTF | TGTGCCATCAGTGTGACAGGGGTAAACTATGGCTACACCTTC
many | . | TRBJ2-7 | TRBV20-1 | CSARIQGTPDIEQYF | TGCAGTGCTAGAATACAGGGTACACCAGATATCGAGCAGTACTTC
. | . | TRBJ1-4 | TRBV28 | CASSTPQPVGEKLFF | TGTGCCAGCAGTACACCCCAGCCCGTAGGTGAAAAACTGTTTTTT
. | TRBD2 | TRBJ2-1 | TRBV6-2/TRBV6-3 | CASALLAGGSYNEQFF | TGTGCCAGCGCCCTACTAGCGGGGGGGTCCTACAATGAGCAGTTCTTC
many | . | TRBJ2-1 | TRBV20-1 | CSARDKADPYNEQFF | TGCAGTGCTAGGGATAAAGCGGACCCGTACAATGAGCAGTTCTTC
. | . | TRBJ2-6 | TRBV11-2 | CASSFRTKTYSGANVLTF | TGTGCCAGCAGCTTTCGGACGAAGACCTACTCTGGGGCCAACGTCCTGACTTTC
. | TRBD2 | TRBJ2-5 | TRBV27 | CASSLSKGLAGAQETQYF | TGTGCCAGCAGTTTATCGAAAGGACTAGCGGGGGCTCAAGAGACCCAGTACTTC
. | . | TRBJ2-5 | TRBV6-5 | CASSYSRGLGETQYF | TGTGCCAGCAGTTACAGCCGGGGTTTGGGGGAGACCCAGTACTTC
. | TRBD1 | TRBJ1-4 | TRBV12-3/TRBV12-4 | CASSLDRINEKLFF | TGTGCCAGCAGTTTGGACAGGATTAATGAAAAACTGTTTTTT
. | . | TRBJ2-7 | TRBV4-1 | CASSQVWHEQYF | TGCGCCAGCAGCCAAGTATGGCACGAGCAGTACTTC
many | TRBD2 | TRBJ2-1 | TRBV27 | CASSLRLAGASREQFF | TGTGCCAGCAGTTTGCGGCTAGCGGGGGCCTCTAGAGAGCAGTTCTTC